The 26 T cell receptor beta chains below all came from one sample that was sequenced in a study of cytomegalovirus exposure and HLA in healthy donors. 13 Jbeta primers and 60 Vbeta primers were used for the PCR. Assay: immunoSEQ multiplex PCR; the TCRdb copy retains only in-frame clones and omits some. The table has about 130,000 clones, 75% to 90% seen once. Sequences were obtained from PBMCs. All receptors come from a man aged 18 to 30 in good health and CMV-seropositive.

The rearrangement joins TRBV15 to TRBJ1-5; 8 bases line up with TRBD1. With 1 base clipped from V and 5 bases from J, the junction kept 7 bases outside the gene matches. Germline CDR1 reads LNHNV; CDR2 reads YYDKDF (reference sequence). The CDR3 is 16 residues long. CDR3: CATSRGSGQGDQPQHF. CDR3 nucleotide sequence: TGTGCCACCAGCAGAGGCAGTGGACAGGGAGATCAGCCCCAGCATTTT.

By share, this clone counts as large. The sample has other DNA sequences that encode this CDR3 too. The chain uses TRBV10-1 and TRBJ2-4; 7 bases map to TRBD1. The junction had 8 bases not matched to a gene; V was cut back by 0 bases and J by 9 bases. The CDR3 sequence is 15 residues long. The germline gives CDR1 WNHNN, CDR2 SYGVQD (reference sequence). The DNA for the CDR3 is TGCGCCAGCAGTGAGTCTGCGACAGGGTTTAGCATTCAGTACTTC. Its translation: CASSESATGFSIQYF.

The genes are TRBV18 and TRBJ2-7, with D possibly TRBD1 on 5 matching bases. Germline assignment: CDR1 KGHSH and CDR2 LQKENI. CDR3 length equals 14 residues. V shed 3 bases and J shed 2 bases, with 11 bases lying between them. CDR3 coding DNA: TGTGCCAGCTCACCGTCACAGGATACCTACGAGCAGTACTTC. Amino acid sequence: CASSPSQDTYEQYF.

The rearrangement joins TRBV1 to TRBJ2-7; whether TRBD2, the table's D call, matches the DNA was not checked. TRBV1 corresponds to a pseudogene. The CDR3 covers 18 residues. The CDR3 protein is CTSSQPKSGGALICEQYF. The CDR3 region has the DNA TGCACCAGCAGCCAGCCGAAGAGCGGGGGGGCCTTAATCTGCGAGCAGTACTTC.

V is TRBV27 and J is TRBJ1-1, with D tentatively TRBD1 (5 bases). The CDR3 has 11 residues. Per the germline V gene, CDR1 is MNHEY and CDR2 is SMNVEV (reference sequence). V was cut by 2 bases and J by 10 bases, with 8 bases left in between. CDR3 in amino acids: CASSLGGRAFF. Here the CDR3 DNA reads TGTGCCAGCAGTTTAGGGGGGAGAGCTTTCTTT.

The chain uses TRBV6-5 and TRBJ1-2, with 9 bases identical to TRBD1. This CDR3 spans 15 amino acids. Germline V gene data show CDR1 as MNHEY and CDR2 as SVGAGI. Losses at the gene ends were 7 bases for V and 4 bases for J; bases not matched to a gene: 10. The CDR3, as DNA: TGTGCCAGCAAGGGGGGGGACAGGGTAATCTATGGCTACACCTTC. It translates to CASKGGDRVIYGYTF.

This chain links TRBV19 with TRBJ2-1; D is uncertain. Trimming stripped 1 base from V and 0 bases from J, with 7 bases between. This CDR3 is built from 15 residues. CDR1 and CDR2 (germline): LNHDA, SQIVND (reference sequence). The CDR3 reads CASSIADSSYNEQFF. The CDR3 DNA reads as TGTGCCAGTAGTATAGCTGATAGCTCCTACAATGAGCAGTTCTTC.

V gene TRBV9 combines with J gene TRBJ2-6; maybe TRBD1 (5 bases). The CDR3 has 19 residues. Deletions cut 0 bases from V and 0 bases from J, with 16 bases between. Germline lookup yields CDR1 SGDLS and CDR2 YYNGEE. As DNA, the CDR3 is TGTGCCAGCAGCGTAGATGGTGACAGACAGCCCTCTGGGGCCAACGTCCTGACTTTC. Protein product: CASSVDGDRQPSGANVLTF.

The chain links TRBV7-3 to TRBJ2-5; 8 bases agree with TRBD2. Germline values: CDR1 SGHTA, CDR2 FQGTGA. The CDR3 has 16 amino acids. J gave up 4 bases and V 5 bases, and 12 bases lay outside the gene matches. In nucleotides, the CDR3 is TGTGCCAGCAGCCCCTCTAGAGTGAGCGGGAGAGAGACCCAGTACTTC. It specifies CASSPSRVSGRETQYF.

The chain recombines TRBV27 with TRBJ1-5; D is ambiguous. Germline V lookup: CDR1 MNHEY, CDR2 SMNVEV (reference sequence). The CDR3 length is 15 residues. The V and J ends lost 5 bases and 4 bases respectively, with 15 bases between them. The CDR3 reads CASSLRNSGNQPQHF. The DNA of the CDR3 is TGTGCCAGCAGTCTCCGGAACTCCGGGAATCAGCCCCAGCATTTT.

The chain recombines TRBV15 with TRBJ1-1; D is perhaps TRBD1 (6 bases). This CDR3 is 15 amino acids long. CDR1 and CDR2 (germline): LNHNV, YYDKDF (reference sequence). V was trimmed by 5 bases and J by 4 bases, leaving 17 bases between them. In nucleotides, the CDR3 is TGTGCCACCAGCCTCCCGGTGTCCAGGGGCACTGAAGCTTTCTTT. Amino acids: CATSLPVSRGTEAFF.

V usage is TRBV5-1 and J usage is TRBJ2-1; 10 nucleotides agree with TRBD1. Germline V gene data show CDR1 as SGHRS and CDR2 as YFSETQ. The J segment lost 8 bases and the V segment lost 0 bases, leaving 8 bases of the junction unmatched. This CDR3 spans 16 amino acids. CDR3 DNA sequence: TGCGCCAGCAGCTTGGCCTGGGGACAGGGGATACATGAGCAGTTCTTC. Translating gives CASSLAWGQGIHEQFF.

V usage is TRBV7-9 and J usage is TRBJ2-1, with 10 positions matching TRBD2. V trimming: 5 bases; J trimming: 5 bases; junction bases outside the gene matches: 18. The CDR3 sequence is 19 residues long. The germline CDR1 and CDR2 sequences are SEHNR and FQNEAQ (reference sequence). The CDR3 nucleotides read TGTGCCAGCAGCCGGGGAAAGCGGGGGGGCATTCCCCTCCACAATGAGCAGTTCTTC. As protein: CASSRGKRGGIPLHNEQFF. Variable domain in full (rest from reference TRBV7-9 and TRBJ2-1): DTGVSQNPRHKITKRGQNVTFRCDPISEHNRLYWYRQTLGQGPEFLTYFQNEAQLEKSRLLSDRFSAERPKGSFSTLEIQRTEQGDSAMYLCASSRGKRGGIPLHNEQFFGPGTRLTVL.

V usage is TRBV9 and J usage is TRBJ2-3; 8 positions agree with TRBD2. In germline, CDR1 is SGDLS, CDR2 YYNGEE. V shed 4 bases and J 2 bases; nucleotides not matched to a gene: 6. The CDR3 runs 15 residues. This chain's CDR3 is CASSPRRGATDTQYF. The CDR3 DNA reads as TGTGCCAGCAGCCCCAGGCGGGGGGCCACAGATACGCAGTATTTT.

V gene TRBV19 combines with J gene TRBJ2-7, with TRBD1 matching 9 bases. The trim removed 5 bases at V and 6 bases at J, leaving 8 bases unmatched. CDR3 size: 14 residues. The germline CDR1 and CDR2 sequences are LNHDA and SQIVND (reference sequence). The CDR3, as DNA: TGTGCCAGTAGTGTGGGACGACAGGGGGGCGAGCAGTACTTC. As protein: CASSVGRQGGEQYF.

The V call is TRBV6-5, the J call TRBJ2-1; 10 bases match TRBD1. J lost 8 bases, V lost 5 bases, and 9 bases had no gene match. CDR3 length: 15 residues. Germline lookup yields CDR1 MNHEY and CDR2 SVGAGI. This CDR3 is CASSPGTGAIHEQFF. DNA for the CDR3: TGTGCCAGCAGTCCCGGGACAGGGGCTATCCATGAGCAGTTCTTC.

This clone appeared a single time. This chain connects TRBV7-9 to TRBJ2-7, with D tentatively TRBD1 (5 bases). The CDR3 covers 15 residues. CDR1 SEHNR and CDR2 FQNEAQ come from the germline V gene (reference sequence). The V end lost 4 bases, the J end lost 0 bases, and 13 bases lay between the germline ends. CDR3 sequence: CASSSKGQGSYEQYF. CDR3 bases: TGTGCCAGCAGCTCGAAGGGTCAGGGCTCCTACGAGCAGTACTTC. The variable domain in full, with the rest retrieved from reference TRBV7-9 and TRBJ2-7, is DTGVSQNPRHKITKRGQNVTFRCDPISEHNRLYWYRQTLGQGPEFLTYFQNEAQLEKSRLLSDRFSAERPKGSFSTLEIQRTEQGDSAMYLCASSSKGQGSYEQYFGPGTRLTVT.

This clone has a single count. The chain couples TRBV28 to TRBJ1-5; D unclear. The CDR3 has 15 residues. The germline V gene has CDR1 MDHEN and CDR2 SYDVKM. The V end lost 3 bases, the J end lost 0 bases, and 9 bases lay between the germline ends. The CDR3 loop is CASSFSPNSNQPQHF. The CDR3 DNA sequence: TGTGCCAGCAGTTTTTCTCCTAATAGCAATCAGCCCCAGCATTTT.

V is TRBV11-3 and J is TRBJ1-1; perhaps TRBD1 as D (6 bases). CDR3 length equals 14 residues. Germline V gene sequence: CDR1 SGHNT, CDR2 YENEEA. V was shortened by 5 bases and J by 1 base, with 11 bases between the two germline ends. The CDR3 spells CASSQDSENTEAFF. CDR3 nucleotides: TGTGCCAGCAGCCAGGACAGCGAGAACACTGAAGCTTTCTTT.

The chain is built from TRBV27 and TRBJ2-2; the D is unclear. Germline V gene lookup returns CDR1 MNHEY and CDR2 SMNVEV (reference sequence). The V end was cut by 1 base, the J end by 7 bases, with 13 bases between. The length of the CDR3 is 15 residues. The DNA of the CDR3 is TGTGCCAGCAGTTTATATGTCTCCCCCGGCGGGGAGCTGTTTTTT. Translated: CASSLYVSPGGELFF.

CDR3 nucleotides: TGTGCCACCCGGGGGATCACTGAAGCTTTCTTT. Translating it yields CATRGITEAFF. The chain has TRBV11-2 and TRBJ1-1, with a possible D match to TRBD1 (5 bases). The germline V gene has CDR1 SGHAT and CDR2 FQNNGV. The CDR3 sequence is 11 residues long. Trimming removed 10 bases at V and 4 bases at J, with 10 bases between.

J is TRBJ1-1 and V is TRBV5-5, with 10 bases lining up with TRBD1. V dropped 4 bases and J dropped 7; count of bases not matched to a gene: 10. CDR3 size: 15 residues. CDR1 SGHKS and CDR2 YYEKEE come from the germline V gene (reference sequence). Written as DNA, the CDR3 is TGTGCCAGCAGCCCGGCCCGGGACAGGGGATTTGAAGCTTTCTTT. Translated: CASSPARDRGFEAFF.

This rearrangement joins TRBV6-6 to TRBJ2-3; TRBD2 agrees at 8 bases. The V segment lost 5 bases and the J segment 3 bases; nucleotides outside the gene matches: 7. Per germline, CDR1 MNHNY and CDR2 SVGAGI (reference sequence). CDR3 length: 15 amino acids. The CDR3 DNA sequence: TGTGCCAGCAGTACGACGGGACTAGTAACAGATACGCAGTATTTT. Protein sequence: CASSTTGLVTDTQYF.

The chain couples TRBV10-2 to TRBJ2-1; D is possibly TRBD1 (7 bases). V was shortened by 3 bases and J by 5 bases, with 14 bases between the two germline ends. This CDR3 has 15 residues. Per germline, CDR1 WSHSY and CDR2 SAAADI. The CDR3 nucleotides are TGCGCCAGCAGTGACGGGTCAGGGGGGAACAATGAGCAGTTCTTC. This sequence encodes CASSDGSGGNNEQFF.

The chain has TRBV21-1 and TRBJ2-7; the D call in the table, TRBD1, was not verified against the DNA. TRBV21-1 is noted as a pseudogene. The CDR3 length is 12 residues. CDR3 sequence (DNA): TGTGCCACCAACGGACAGGGAGGAGAGCAGTACTTC. Translating gives CATNGQGGEQYF.

This clone occurred once. CDR3: CASTLGDILYEQYF. CDR3 DNA sequence: TGTGCCAGCACTCTGGGGGACATCCTCTACGAGCAGTACTTC. V and J are TRBV5-6 and TRBJ2-7; D is perhaps TRBD1 (6 bases). The CDR3 runs 14 residues. CDR1 is SGHDT, CDR2 YYEEEE, per germline. V gave up 6 bases and J gave up 3 bases, with 16 bases separating them.